This TCR beta chain was profiled in a study of vaccination and CD4 T cells after COVID-19. Study details: Convalescent patients gave post-COVID blood a median about 100 days post-diagnosis, range 35 to 161.

Notes on the study in general: In convalescent patients, a median approximately 86% of post-vaccine SARS-CoV-2-reactive clones appeared only after vaccination.

Comments on this clonotype: Its target is unknown.

The Oncomine TCR Beta short-read assay was what sequenced the DNA obtained from cultured CD4+ T cells. TCRdb reprocessed the PCR reads with MiXCR, giving one entry per CDR3 protein. This sample carries approximately 15,000 distinct CDR3 sequences, about 65% of them seen once, and the ten largest clones take 6.5% to 8%. The CDR3 totals 13 residues. Trimming took 5 bases from V and 3 from J, leaving 14 bases between them. Germline CDR1 DFQATT, CDR2 SNEGSKA (reference sequence). Sample treatment: roughly 10-day PBMC culture with coronavirus spike peptide pools or control peptides (ViraFEST assay). The sample consisted of CD4+ T cells from blood, cultured in vitro. The receptor was derived from a human donor who had recovered from COVID-19. The chain combines TRBV20-1 with TRBJ2-7, with no clear D. CDR3 DNA: TGCAGTGCTCCCATTTCAGGTTTCTACGAGCAGTACTTC. This codes for CSAPISGFYEQYF.